A single sample gave rise to the 17 T cell receptor beta chains below, sequenced in a study of cytomegalovirus exposure and HLA in healthy donors. PCR employed 60 Vbeta and 13 Jbeta primers. The repertoire was sequenced with immunoSEQ multiplex PCR; TCRdb's copy has only in-frame clones and lacks some. There are roughly 200,000 clones in the sample; more than 60% occur only once, and 3.7% lies in the top ten. Sample: PBMCs. The source is a woman aged 55-69 years in good health and CMV-seropositive.

The chain carries TRBV6-5 and TRBJ2-7, with D possibly TRBD2 on 5 matching bases. The length of the CDR3 is 10 residues. V dropped 5 bases and J dropped 7 bases, with 6 bases sitting between them. Germline V gene lookup returns CDR1 MNHEY and CDR2 SVGAGI. In DNA, the CDR3 is TGTGCCAGCAGTGGAGGTGAGCAGTACTTC. Amino acid sequence: CASSGGEQYF.

The rearrangement joins TRBV9 to TRBJ1-3; D is uncertain. This CDR3 region has 14 residues. Germline CDR1 SGDLS, CDR2 YYNGEE. V was trimmed by 3 bases and J by 2 bases, leaving 9 bases between them. Here the CDR3 reads CASSATTAGNTIYF. CDR3 bases: TGTGCCAGCAGCGCAACTACGGCTGGAAACACCATATATTTT.

The chain has TRBV4-2 and TRBJ2-1; 12 bases are shared with TRBD2. The CDR3 spans 19 residues. Trimming cost V 4 bases and J 0 bases; bases outside gene matches: 10. Germline V gene lookup returns CDR1 LGHNA and CDR2 YNFKEQ. CDR3 in DNA: TGTGCCAGCAGCCCCTGGGGACTAGCGGGTAGACGCTCCTACAATGAGCAGTTCTTC. Its protein is CASSPWGLAGRRSYNEQFF.

This sequence joins TRBV28 and TRBJ2-7; TRBD2 is a possible D gene (5 bases). With 5 bases removed from V and 3 bases from J, the gap between germline ends came to 8 bases. Per germline, CDR1 MDHEN and CDR2 SYDVKM. The CDR3 has 12 amino acids. CDR3 amino acids: CASSPEVYEQYF. CDR3 bases: TGTGCCAGCAGTCCGGAGGTCTACGAGCAGTACTTC.

The chain combines TRBV7-9 with TRBJ1-1; 8 bases line up with TRBD1. J gave up 1 base and V 5 bases, and 6 bases lay outside the gene matches. The germline V gene has CDR1 SEHNR and CDR2 FQNEAQ (reference sequence). The CDR3 sequence is 15 residues long. CDR3 in amino acids: CASSPTGAWNTEAFF. The CDR3, as DNA: TGTGCCAGCAGCCCGACAGGGGCCTGGAACACTGAAGCTTTCTTT.

V usage is TRBV7-2 and J usage is TRBJ1-1; 7 bases map to TRBD1. Germline V gives CDR1 SGHTA, CDR2 FQGNSA. CDR3 length: 16 residues. J gave up 2 bases and V 4 bases, and 10 bases lay outside the gene matches. The CDR3 sequence: CASSSRQGRGNTEAFF. The CDR3, as DNA: TGTGCCAGCAGCTCGAGACAGGGTCGGGGCAACACTGAAGCTTTCTTT.

The gene calls are TRBV28 and TRBJ1-5; D may be TRBD1 (6 bases). The germline V gene has CDR1 MDHEN and CDR2 SYDVKM. This CDR3 comprises 14 residues. Trimming removed 3 bases from V and 5 bases from J, with 11 bases in between. CDR3 region: CASSLGQGHQPQHF. CDR3 bases: TGTGCCAGCAGTTTGGGGCAGGGGCATCAGCCCCAGCATTTT.

Comments on this clone: The same CDR3 also results from other DNA sequences found in this sample. This chain joins TRBV30 and TRBJ1-1; D is ambiguous. Germline assignment: CDR1 GTSNPN and CDR2 SVGIG (reference sequence). Trimming left V 0 bases short and J 3 bases short, with 8 bases between. The CDR3 contains 13 residues. CDR3 in amino acids: CAWSVRGDTEAFF. In DNA form, the CDR3 reads TGTGCCTGGAGTGTACGAGGAGACACTGAAGCTTTCTTT.

This clone was observed a few times. This chain uses TRBV28 with TRBJ1-2, with 9 positions matching TRBD1. The V gene's germline CDR1 is MDHEN and CDR2 SYDVKM. The CDR3 runs to 15 residues. V lost 5 bases and J lost 5; bases outside the gene matches: 9. For the CDR3, the DNA is TGTGCCAGCAGTCCTGACAGGGGGGGAGATTATGGCTACACCTTC. It translates to CASSPDRGGDYGYTF.

This chain links TRBV28 with TRBJ1-2; a possible D gene is TRBD1 (6 bases). The CDR3 spans 12 residues. The germline CDR1 and CDR2 sequences are MDHEN and SYDVKM. V lost 4 bases and J lost 6, with 9 bases in between. The DNA of the CDR3 is TGTGCCAGCAGTTCCAGGGGAGATGGCTACACCTTC. Its protein product is CASSSRGDGYTF.

The chain uses TRBV6-1 and TRBJ2-3, with 8 bases identical to TRBD2. Per the germline V gene, CDR1 is MNHNS and CDR2 is SASEGT. V lost 2 bases and J lost 1; bases outside the gene matches: 8. The CDR3 runs to 17 residues. CDR3 nucleotide sequence: TGTGCCAGCAGTGAACGCCTAAAAGCGGGAGGCACAGATACGCAGTATTTT. Translated: CASSERLKAGGTDTQYF.

This chain links TRBV7-6 with TRBJ2-2, with TRBD2 identical over 13 bases. From germline, CDR1 is SGHVS and CDR2 FNYEAQ. The J segment lost 4 bases and the V segment lost 4 bases, leaving 3 bases of the junction unmatched. There are 16 residues in the CDR3. CDR3 sequence: CASSSGLAGVTGELFF. The CDR3 bases are TGTGCCAGCAGCTCAGGACTAGCGGGAGTCACCGGGGAGCTGTTTTTT.

The chain combines TRBV10-3 with TRBJ2-7, with D tentatively TRBD1 (5 bases). The CDR3 sequence is 13 residues long. The germline V gene has CDR1 ENHRY and CDR2 SYGVKD. The V gene lost 6 bases and the J gene lost 1 base, with 10 bases spanning the gap. DNA of the CDR3: TGTGCCATCAGAGAGACAGCTTCCTACGAGCAGTACTTC. Translating it yields CAIRETASYEQYF.

The gene calls are TRBV19 and TRBJ2-7, with no clear D. In germline, CDR1 is LNHDA, CDR2 SQIVND (reference sequence). The CDR3 has 14 amino acids. With 1 base removed from V and 5 bases from J, the gap between germline ends came to 12 bases. CDR3 bases: TGTGCCAGTAGTATAGTTCCAGGTTGGCACGAGCAGTACTTC. It is translated as CASSIVPGWHEQYF.

The gene calls are TRBV28 and TRBJ2-7; maybe TRBD1 (6 bases). Per the germline V gene, CDR1 is MDHEN and CDR2 is SYDVKM. The CDR3 extends over 15 amino acids. Trimming took off 5 bases at V and 3 bases at J, with 17 bases between the two ends. DNA for the CDR3: TGTGCCAGCAGTCAGCCAGGGGCCAAGATCTACGAGCAGTACTTC. Translating gives CASSQPGAKIYEQYF.

The chain recombines TRBV9 with TRBJ2-7; D perhaps matches TRBD1 (5 bases). Germline CDR1 reads SGDLS; CDR2 reads YYNGEE. Trimming pared 0 bases from V and 0 bases from J, leaving 10 bases between. This CDR3 has 15 amino acids. CDR3 bases: TGTGCCAGCAGCGTAGCTCCACAGGACTCCTACGAGCAGTACTTC. Translated, it gives CASSVAPQDSYEQYF.

CDR3 bases: TGTGCCAGCAGCTTGGGCAGGGGCACAGAGACCCAGTACTTC. It specifies CASSLGRGTETQYF. This chain connects TRBV7-3 to TRBJ2-5; the D gene is possibly TRBD1 (6 bases). This CDR3 spans 14 amino acids. CDR1 and CDR2 (germline): SGHTA, FQGTGA. V was cut by 3 bases and J by 4 bases, with 12 bases left in between.